The source of this T cell receptor beta chain is a study of T cell repertoires in cytomegalovirus infection. About the study: Peptides in the study included HLA-C-restricted and HLA-B-restricted CMV epitopes. An indication of both CMV infection and matching HLA type came from public TCR beta signatures.

This clonotype was found a few times. Its antigen is still unknown. This CDR3 has 14 residues. Germline V gene lookup returns CDR1 MNHEY and CDR2 SMNVEV (reference sequence). Trimming took 2 bases from V and 6 from J, leaving 13 bases between them. Findings and limits, study-wide: Carriers of CMV plus the relevant HLA were identified by cumulative public TCR beta family frequency. HLA-C-restricted CMV-specific TCR beta clonotypes prevailed in the ex vivo response.

TCRdb redid the calling of the reads with MiXCR, one entry per CDR3 protein. The sample has roughly 860,000 distinct CDR3 sequences; approximately 32% are singletons. This sequence originates from a human donor in good health (CMV status not recorded). Some clones in this sample may be carry-over from other donors' samples. Sample: cultured CD8+ T cells from PBMCs, taken from culture after CMV antigen stimulation. This chain connects TRBV27 to TRBJ1-1; no clear D. The CDR3 sequence: CASSLGTAGAEAFF. The CDR3 coding sequence is TGTGCCAGCAGTTTAGGTACGGCCGGTGCTGAAGCTTTCTTT.